The rows below give T cell receptor beta chains drawn from one sample of a study of blood T cell repertoires in COVID-19. Here immunoSEQ multiplex PCR was the method, and the copy in TCRdb shows in-frame clones only, minus some. The sample shows around 180,000 clones, about 87% of them seen only once. The material sequenced was peripheral blood. The receptors shown here come from a man aged 60 to 69 with acute or convalescent COVID-19. Each CDR3 is given with its conserved first and last residue. The D gene is left open where the match is weak. Clone size is given for some rows only: seen once, a few or many times, or a class if the clone is expanded.

d_call	v_call	j_call	clone_size	cdr3_nt	cdr3_aa
TRBD2	TRBV5-1	TRBJ2-3	NA	TGCGCCAGCAGCTTGGCAGTAGCGGGGGCGGGAGATACGCAGTATTTT	CASSLAVAGAGDTQYF
TRBD2	TRBV4-1	TRBJ2-7	NA	TGCGCCAGCAGCCACAGTAGCGGGAGAGGGTCCTACGAGCAGTACTTC	CASSHSSGRGSYEQYF
TRBD1	TRBV7-2	TRBJ1-2	NA	TGTGCCAGCAGAGCCTGGACAGGGGATGGCTACACCTTC	CASRAWTGDGYTF
NA	TRBV19	TRBJ2-7	NA	TGTGCCAGTAGTGCGGTAGGAAACGAGCAGTACTTC	CASSAVGNEQYF
TRBD2	TRBV5-4	TRBJ2-5	NA	TGTGCCAGCAGCAGATTAGCGGGGCAAGAGACCCAGTACTTC	CASSRLAGQETQYF
NA	TRBV15	TRBJ2-5	NA	TGTGCCACCAGCAGAGGCAGTCTGGTCCAGGAGACCCAGTACTTC	CATSRGSLVQETQYF
TRBD2	TRBV2	TRBJ2-3	NA	TGTGCCAGCAGTGAAAGCGGGGCGCTCACAGATACGCAGTATTTT	CASSESGALTDTQYF
NA	TRBV15	TRBJ2-2	NA	TGTGCCACCAGCAGAGGGGCGGGGCCCGTTTCCGGGGAGCTGTTTTTT	CATSRGAGPVSGELFF
TRBD1	TRBV2	TRBJ1-2	NA	TGTGCCAGCAGGTCCGGGACAGGGGGATTCTATGGCTACACCTTC	CASRSGTGGFYGYTF
NA	TRBV7-9	TRBJ1-4	once	TGTGCCAGCAGGCGTGCAGGGATTAATGAAAAACTGTTTTTT	CASRRAGINEKLFF
NA	TRBV30	TRBJ2-5	NA	TGTGCCTCGGCGGGCCAAGAGACCCAGTACTTC	CASAGQETQYF
NA	TRBV12-3/TRBV12-4	TRBJ1-3	NA	TGTGCCAGCAGGGCAGGGTCAGGAAACACCATATATTTT	CASRAGSGNTIYF
TRBD1	TRBV10-2	TRBJ1-6	NA	TGCGCCAGCAGTCAATCGTTCCGGGACAGGGCGGTGTCATCACCCCTCCACTTT	CASSQSFRDRAVSSPLHF
NA	TRBV5-6	TRBJ2-1	NA	TGTGCCAGCAGCTTGAGAATACAGAGCAGCTCCTACAATGAGCAGTTCTTC	CASSLRIQSSSYNEQFF
TRBD1	TRBV19	TRBJ2-1	NA	TGTGCCAGTAGCGGGACAGGGGGCAATGAGCAGTTCTTC	CASSGTGGNEQFF
NA	TRBV12-2	TRBJ1-2	NA	TGTGCAAGTCGCCCCGGCGGAGCGGGACAAGACTATGGCTACACCTTC	CASRPGGAGQDYGYTF
TRBD1	TRBV5-4	TRBJ2-7	NA	TGTGCCAGCAGCCACAAGACAGGGGCAATCGAGCAGTACTTC	CASSHKTGAIEQYF
TRBD1	TRBV7-3	TRBJ2-1	NA	TGTGCCAGCAGCTGGGGACAGGGCTCCTACAATGAGCAGTTCTTC	CASSWGQGSYNEQFF
NA	TRBV11-1	TRBJ1-2	NA	TGTGCCAGCAGTCTCAGGGTCCGGAATGGCTACACCTTC	CASSLRVRNGYTF
TRBD2	TRBV5-1	TRBJ2-2	NA	TGCGCCAGCAGCTTGGCCAAGGGTAGCGGGCCGAACACCGGGGAGCTGTTTTTT	CASSLAKGSGPNTGELFF
NA	TRBV6-5	TRBJ1-1	NA	TGTGCCAGCAGTCGCGGGTCCACTGGAGAGGCTTTCTTT	CASSRGSTGEAFF
NA	TRBV6-5	TRBJ1-6	NA	TGTGCCAGCAGTTACTCATTCGGCAGGGGTAATTCACCCCTCCACTTT	CASSYSFGRGNSPLHF
TRBD1	TRBV6-1	TRBJ1-5	NA	TGTGCCAGCAGTGACAGTCCAGGGGGAAATAGCAATCAGCCCCAGCATTTT	CASSDSPGGNSNQPQHF
NA	TRBV5-1	TRBJ2-3	NA	TGCGCCAGCAGCTATCGGCCGGGCGGGGCCTTGGGGACAGATACGCAGTATTTT	CASSYRPGGALGTDTQYF
NA	TRBV6-1	TRBJ2-3	NA	TGTGCCAGCAGTGAAGCGATCGGCGGGAGCACAGATACGCAGTATTTT	CASSEAIGGSTDTQYF
TRBD1	TRBV19	TRBJ1-5	NA	TGTGCCACGCAACAGGGGATTCAGCCCCAGCATTTT	CATQQGIQPQHF
NA	TRBV13	TRBJ2-5	NA	TGTGCCAGCAGCCCCCCAGCGGGCGAACAAGAGACCCAGTACTTC	CASSPPAGEQETQYF